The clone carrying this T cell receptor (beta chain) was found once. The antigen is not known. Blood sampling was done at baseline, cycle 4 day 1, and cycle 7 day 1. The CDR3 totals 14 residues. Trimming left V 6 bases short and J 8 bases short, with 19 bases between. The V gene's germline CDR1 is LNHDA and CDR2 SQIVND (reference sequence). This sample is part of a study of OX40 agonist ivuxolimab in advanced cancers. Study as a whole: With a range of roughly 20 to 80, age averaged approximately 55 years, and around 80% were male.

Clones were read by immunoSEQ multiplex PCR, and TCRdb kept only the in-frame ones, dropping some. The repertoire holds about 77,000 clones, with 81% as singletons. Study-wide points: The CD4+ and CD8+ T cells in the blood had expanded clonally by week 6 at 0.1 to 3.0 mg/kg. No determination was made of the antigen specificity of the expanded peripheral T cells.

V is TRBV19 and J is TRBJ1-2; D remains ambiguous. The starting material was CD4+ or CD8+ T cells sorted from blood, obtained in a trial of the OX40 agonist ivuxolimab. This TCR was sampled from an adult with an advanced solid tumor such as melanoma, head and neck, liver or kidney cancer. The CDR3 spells CASSLSPLGRGYTF. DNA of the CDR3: TGTGCCAGTAGCTTAAGCCCCCTCGGCAGGGGCTACACCTTC.